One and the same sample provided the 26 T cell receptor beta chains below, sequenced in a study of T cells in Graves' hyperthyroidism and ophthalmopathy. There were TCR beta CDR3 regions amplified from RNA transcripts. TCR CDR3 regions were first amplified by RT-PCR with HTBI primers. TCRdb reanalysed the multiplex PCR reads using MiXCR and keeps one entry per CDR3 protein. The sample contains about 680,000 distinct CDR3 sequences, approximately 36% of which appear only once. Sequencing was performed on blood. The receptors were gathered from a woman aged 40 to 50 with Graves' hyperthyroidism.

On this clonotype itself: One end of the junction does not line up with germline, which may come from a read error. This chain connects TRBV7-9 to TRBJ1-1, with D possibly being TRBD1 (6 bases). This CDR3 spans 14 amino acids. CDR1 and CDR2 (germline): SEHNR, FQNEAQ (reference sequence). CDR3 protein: CTSREGQTNTEAFF. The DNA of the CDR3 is TGTACCAGCAGGGAAGGACAGACGAATACTGAAGCTTTCTTT.

CDR3 in DNA: TGCAGCTCGGGACAGGGGGCTGGGAACACTGAAGCTTTCTTT. Encoded protein: CSSGQGAGNTEAFF. The rearrangement uses TRBV29-1 and TRBJ1-1; TRBD1 aligns across 12 bases. Germline V gene sequence: CDR1 SQVTM, CDR2 ANQGSEA. With 8 bases clipped from V and 1 base from J, the junction kept 5 bases outside the gene matches. The CDR3 length is 14 residues.

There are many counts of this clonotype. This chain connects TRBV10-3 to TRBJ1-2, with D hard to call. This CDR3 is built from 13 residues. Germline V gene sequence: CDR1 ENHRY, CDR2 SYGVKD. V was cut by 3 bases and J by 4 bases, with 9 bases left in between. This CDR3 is CAISEMVIYGYTF. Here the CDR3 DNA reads TGTGCCATCAGTGAAATGGTCATCTATGGCTACACCTTC.

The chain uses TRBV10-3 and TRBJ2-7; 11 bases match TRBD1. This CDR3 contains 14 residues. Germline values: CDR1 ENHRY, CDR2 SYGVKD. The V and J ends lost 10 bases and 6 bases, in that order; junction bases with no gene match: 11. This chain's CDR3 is CATRLGGTGGEQYF. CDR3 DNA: TGTGCCACCCGACTGGGTGGGACAGGGGGCGAGCAGTACTTC.

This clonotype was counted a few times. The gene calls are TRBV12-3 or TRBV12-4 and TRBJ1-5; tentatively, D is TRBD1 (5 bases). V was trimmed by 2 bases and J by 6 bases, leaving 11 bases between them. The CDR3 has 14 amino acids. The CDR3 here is CASSLLGQSQPQHF. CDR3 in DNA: TGTGCCAGCAGTTTATTGGGGCAGAGTCAGCCCCAGCATTTT.

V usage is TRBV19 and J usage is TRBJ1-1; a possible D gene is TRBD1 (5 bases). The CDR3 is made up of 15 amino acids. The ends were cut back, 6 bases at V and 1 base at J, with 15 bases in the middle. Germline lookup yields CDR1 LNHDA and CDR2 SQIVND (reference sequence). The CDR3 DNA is TGTGCCAGTAGCCTCGAAGGGACGAAGAACACTGAAGCTTTCTTT. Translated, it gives CASSLEGTKNTEAFF.

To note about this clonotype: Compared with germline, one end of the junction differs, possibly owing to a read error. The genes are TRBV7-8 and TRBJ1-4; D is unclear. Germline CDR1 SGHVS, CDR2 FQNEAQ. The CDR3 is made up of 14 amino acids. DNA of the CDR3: TGCGCCAGCAGCGTACAGCAGAACACTGAAAAACTGTTTTTT. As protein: CASSVQQNTEKLFF.

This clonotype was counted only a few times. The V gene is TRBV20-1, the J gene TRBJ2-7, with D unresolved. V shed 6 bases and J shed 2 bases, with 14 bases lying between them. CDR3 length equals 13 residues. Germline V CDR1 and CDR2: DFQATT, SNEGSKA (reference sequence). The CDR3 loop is CSAKNLGTYEQYF. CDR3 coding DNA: TGCAGTGCCAAAAACCTGGGAACCTACGAGCAGTACTTC.

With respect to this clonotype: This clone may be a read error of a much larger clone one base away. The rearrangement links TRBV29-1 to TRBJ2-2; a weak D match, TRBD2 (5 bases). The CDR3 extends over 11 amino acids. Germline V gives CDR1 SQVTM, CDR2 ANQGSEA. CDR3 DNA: TGCAGCGCCCGTTATACCGGGGAGCTGCTTTTT. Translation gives CSARYTGELLF.

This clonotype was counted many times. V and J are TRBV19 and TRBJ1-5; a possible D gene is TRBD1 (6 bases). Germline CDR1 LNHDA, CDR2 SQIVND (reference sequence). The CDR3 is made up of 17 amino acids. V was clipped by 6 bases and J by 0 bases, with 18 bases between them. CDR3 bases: TGTGCCAGTAGCCGATCAAATGGACAGTATAGCAATCAGCCCCAGCATTTT. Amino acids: CASSRSNGQYSNQPQHF.

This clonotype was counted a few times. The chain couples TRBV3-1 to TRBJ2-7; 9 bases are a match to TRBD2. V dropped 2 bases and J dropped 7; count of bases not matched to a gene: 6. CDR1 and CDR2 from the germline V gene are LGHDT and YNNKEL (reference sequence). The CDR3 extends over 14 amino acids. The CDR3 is CASSQLAGTGEQYF. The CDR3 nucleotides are TGTGCCAGCAGCCAACTAGCGGGGACGGGGGAGCAGTACTTC.

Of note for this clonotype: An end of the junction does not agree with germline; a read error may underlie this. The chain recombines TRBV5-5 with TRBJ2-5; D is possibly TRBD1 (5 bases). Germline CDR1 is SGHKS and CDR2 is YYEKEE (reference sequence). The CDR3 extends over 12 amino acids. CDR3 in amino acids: CAGSSQGETQYF. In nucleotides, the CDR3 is TGTGCCGGCAGTTCGCAGGGAGAGACCCAGTACTTC.

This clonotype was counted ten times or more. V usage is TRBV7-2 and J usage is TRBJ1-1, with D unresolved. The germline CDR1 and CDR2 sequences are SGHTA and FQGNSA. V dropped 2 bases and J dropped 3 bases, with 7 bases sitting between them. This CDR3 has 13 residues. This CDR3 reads CASSLSRDTEAFF. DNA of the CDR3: TGTGCCAGCAGCTTATCGAGGGACACTGAAGCTTTCTTT.

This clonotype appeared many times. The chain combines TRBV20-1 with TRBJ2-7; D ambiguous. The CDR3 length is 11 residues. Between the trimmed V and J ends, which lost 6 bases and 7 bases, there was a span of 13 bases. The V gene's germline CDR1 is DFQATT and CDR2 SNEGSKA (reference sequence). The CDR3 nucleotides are TGCAGTGCCCTAAGCTACGAGGAGCAGTACTTC. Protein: CSALSYEEQYF.

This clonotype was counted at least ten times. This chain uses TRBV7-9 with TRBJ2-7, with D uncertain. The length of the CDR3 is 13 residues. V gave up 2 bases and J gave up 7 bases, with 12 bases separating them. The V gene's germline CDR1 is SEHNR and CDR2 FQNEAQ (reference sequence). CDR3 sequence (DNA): TGTGCCAGCAGCTTATCGGCGATTATTGAGCAGTACTTC. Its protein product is CASSLSAIIEQYF. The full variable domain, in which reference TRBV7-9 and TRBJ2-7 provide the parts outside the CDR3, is DTGVSQNPRHKITKRGQNVTFRCDPISEHNRLYWYRQTLGQGPEFLTYFQNEAQLEKSRLLSDRFSAERPKGSFSTLEIQRTEQGDSAMYLCASSLSAIIEQYFGPGTRLTVT.

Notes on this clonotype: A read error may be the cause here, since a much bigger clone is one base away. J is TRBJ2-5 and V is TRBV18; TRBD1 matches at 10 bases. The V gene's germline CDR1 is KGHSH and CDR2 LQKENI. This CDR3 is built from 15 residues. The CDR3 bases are TGTGCCAGCTTACCAAGGACAGGGGGCCAAGAGACCCAGTACTTC. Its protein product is CASLPRTGGQETQYF. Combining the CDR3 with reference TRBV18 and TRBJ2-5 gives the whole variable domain NAGVMQNPRHLVRRRGQEARLRCSPMKGHSHVYWYRQLPEEGLKFMVYLQKENIIDESGMPKERFSAEFPKEGPSILRIQQVVRGDSAAYFCASLPRTGGQETQYFGPGTRLLVL.

The DNA for the CDR3 is TGTGCCAGCAGTTCTGTTGCGACCTCCTTAAACTCCTACGAGCAGTACTTC. Its protein product is CASSSVATSLNSYEQYF. The chain links TRBV12-3 or TRBV12-4 to TRBJ2-7; no definite D call. The V end lost 4 bases, the J end lost 0 bases, and 19 bases lay between the germline ends. The CDR3 loop spans 17 amino acids.

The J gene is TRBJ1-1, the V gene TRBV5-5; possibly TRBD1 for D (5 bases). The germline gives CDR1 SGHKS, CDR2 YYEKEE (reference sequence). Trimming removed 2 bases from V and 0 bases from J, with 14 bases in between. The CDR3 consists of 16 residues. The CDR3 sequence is CASSLDRGRMNTEAFF. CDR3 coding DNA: TGTGCCAGCAGCTTAGATCGGGGCCGTATGAACACTGAAGCTTTCTTT.

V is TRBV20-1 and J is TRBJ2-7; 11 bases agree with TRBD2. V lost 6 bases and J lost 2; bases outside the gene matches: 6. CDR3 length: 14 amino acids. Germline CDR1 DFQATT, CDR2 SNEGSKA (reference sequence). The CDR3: CSAPGLAATYEQYF. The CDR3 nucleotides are TGCAGTGCCCCGGGACTAGCGGCAACCTACGAGCAGTACTTC.

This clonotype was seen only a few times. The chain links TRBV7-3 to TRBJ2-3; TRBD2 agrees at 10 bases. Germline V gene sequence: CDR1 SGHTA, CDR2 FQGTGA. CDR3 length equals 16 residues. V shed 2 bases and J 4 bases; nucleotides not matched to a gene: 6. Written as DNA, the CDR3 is TGTGCCAGCAGCTTAGCTCTAGCGGGAGTTTCAGATACGCAGTATTTT. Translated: CASSLALAGVSDTQYF.

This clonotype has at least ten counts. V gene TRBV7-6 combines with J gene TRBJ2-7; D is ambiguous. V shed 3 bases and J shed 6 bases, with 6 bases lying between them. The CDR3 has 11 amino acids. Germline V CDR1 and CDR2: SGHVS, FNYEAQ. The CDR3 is CASSFRGEQYF. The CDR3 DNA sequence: TGTGCCAGCAGCTTTCGCGGCGAGCAGTACTTC.

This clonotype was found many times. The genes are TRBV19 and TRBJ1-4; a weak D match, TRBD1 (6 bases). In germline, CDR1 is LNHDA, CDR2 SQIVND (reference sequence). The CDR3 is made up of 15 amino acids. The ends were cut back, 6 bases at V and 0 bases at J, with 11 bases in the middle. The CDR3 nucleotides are TGTGCCAGTAGGACGACAGGATCAACTAATGAAAAACTGTTTTTT. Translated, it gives CASRTTGSTNEKLFF.

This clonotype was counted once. The CDR3 is CAISDGAGANQPQHF. The CDR3 DNA follows: TGTGCCATCAGTGACGGGGCAGGGGCCAATCAGCCCCAGCATTTT. The chain employs TRBV10-3 and TRBJ1-5; D is possibly TRBD1 (6 bases). Germline V gene sequence: CDR1 ENHRY, CDR2 SYGVKD. CDR3 length: 15 residues. Trimming stripped 3 bases from V and 3 bases from J, with 12 bases between.

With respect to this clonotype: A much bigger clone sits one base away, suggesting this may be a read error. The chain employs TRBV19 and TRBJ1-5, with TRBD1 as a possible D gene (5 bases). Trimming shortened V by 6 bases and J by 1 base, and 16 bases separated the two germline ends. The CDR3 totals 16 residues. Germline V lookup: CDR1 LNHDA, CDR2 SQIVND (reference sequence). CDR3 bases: TGTGCCAGTAGGATGCATGGCGGGGCAAGCAATCAGCCCCAGCATTTT. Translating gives CASRMHGGASNQPQHF.

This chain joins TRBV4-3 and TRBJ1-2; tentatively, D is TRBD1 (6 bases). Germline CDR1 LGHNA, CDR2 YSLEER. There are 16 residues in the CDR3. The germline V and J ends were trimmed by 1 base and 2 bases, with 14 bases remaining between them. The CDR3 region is CASSQVLSGVNYGYTF. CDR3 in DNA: TGCGCCAGCAGCCAAGTTTTGTCAGGGGTGAACTATGGCTACACCTTC.

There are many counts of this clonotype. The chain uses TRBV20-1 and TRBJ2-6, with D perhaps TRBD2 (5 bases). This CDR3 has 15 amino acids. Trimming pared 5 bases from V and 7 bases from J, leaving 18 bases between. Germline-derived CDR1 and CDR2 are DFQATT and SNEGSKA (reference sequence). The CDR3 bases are TGCAGTGCTTTCCAGACAAGAGGGTCCGCCAACGTCCTGACTTTC. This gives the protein CSAFQTRGSANVLTF.